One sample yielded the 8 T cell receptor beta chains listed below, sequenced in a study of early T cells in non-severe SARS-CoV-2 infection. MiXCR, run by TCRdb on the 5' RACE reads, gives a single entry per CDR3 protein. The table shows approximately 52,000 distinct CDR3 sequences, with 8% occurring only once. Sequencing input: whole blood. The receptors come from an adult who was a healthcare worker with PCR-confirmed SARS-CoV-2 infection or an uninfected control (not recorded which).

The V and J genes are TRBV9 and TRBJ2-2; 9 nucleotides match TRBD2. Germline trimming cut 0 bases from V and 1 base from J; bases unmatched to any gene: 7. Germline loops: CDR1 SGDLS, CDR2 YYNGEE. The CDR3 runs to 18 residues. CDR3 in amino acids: CASSVDPAGGLNTGELFF. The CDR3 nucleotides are TGTGCCAGCAGCGTAGATCCAGCGGGAGGTTTGAACACCGGGGAGCTGTTTTTT.

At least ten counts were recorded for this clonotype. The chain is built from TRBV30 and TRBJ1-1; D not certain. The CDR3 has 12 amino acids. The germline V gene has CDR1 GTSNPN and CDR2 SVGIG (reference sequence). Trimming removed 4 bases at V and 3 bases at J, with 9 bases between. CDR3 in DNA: TGTGCCTGGACGGGTGGAGACACTGAAGCTTTCTTT. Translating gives CAWTGGDTEAFF. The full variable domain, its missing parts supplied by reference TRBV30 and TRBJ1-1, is SQTIHQWPATLVQPVGSPLSLECTVEGTSNPNLYWYRQAAGRGLQLLFYSVGIGQISSEVPQNLSASRPQDRQFILSSKKLLLSDSGFYLCAWTGGDTEAFFGQGTRLTVV.

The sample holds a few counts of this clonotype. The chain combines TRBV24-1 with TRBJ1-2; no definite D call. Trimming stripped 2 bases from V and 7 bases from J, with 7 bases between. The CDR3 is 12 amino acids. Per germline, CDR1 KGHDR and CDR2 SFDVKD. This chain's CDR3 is CATSDWVRGYTF. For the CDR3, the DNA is TGTGCCACCAGTGATTGGGTCCGTGGCTACACCTTC.

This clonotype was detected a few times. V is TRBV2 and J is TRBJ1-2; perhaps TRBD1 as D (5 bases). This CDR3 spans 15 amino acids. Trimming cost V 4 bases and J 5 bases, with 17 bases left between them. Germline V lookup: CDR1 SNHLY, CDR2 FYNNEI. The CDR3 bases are TGTGCCAGCAGTGCGTGGAAAACCGGGGGGTATGGCTACACCTTC. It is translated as CASSAWKTGGYGYTF.

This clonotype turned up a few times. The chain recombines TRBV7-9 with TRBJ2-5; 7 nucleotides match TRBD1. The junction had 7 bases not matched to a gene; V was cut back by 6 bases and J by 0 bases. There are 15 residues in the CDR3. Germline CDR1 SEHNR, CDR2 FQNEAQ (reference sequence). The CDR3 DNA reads TGTGCCAGCAGTCCCGGGACAGAGTACCAAGAGACCCAGTACTTC. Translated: CASSPGTEYQETQYF. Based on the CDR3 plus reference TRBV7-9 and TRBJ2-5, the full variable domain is DTGVSQNPRHKITKRGQNVTFRCDPISEHNRLYWYRQTLGQGPEFLTYFQNEAQLEKSRLLSDRFSAERPKGSFSTLEIQRTEQGDSAMYLCASSPGTEYQETQYFGPGTRLLVL.

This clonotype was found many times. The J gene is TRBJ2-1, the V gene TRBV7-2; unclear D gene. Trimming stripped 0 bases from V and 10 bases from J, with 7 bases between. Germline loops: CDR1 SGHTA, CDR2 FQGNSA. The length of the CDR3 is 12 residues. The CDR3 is CASSLASQEQFF. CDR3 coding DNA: TGTGCCAGCAGCTTAGCGTCCCAGGAGCAGTTCTTC.

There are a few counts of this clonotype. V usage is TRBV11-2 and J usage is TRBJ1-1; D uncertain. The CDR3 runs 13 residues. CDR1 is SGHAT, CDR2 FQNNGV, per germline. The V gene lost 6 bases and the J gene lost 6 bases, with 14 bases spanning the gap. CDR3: CASRFLGEAEAFF. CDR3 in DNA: TGTGCCAGCAGGTTCCTTGGGGAGGCTGAAGCTTTCTTT.

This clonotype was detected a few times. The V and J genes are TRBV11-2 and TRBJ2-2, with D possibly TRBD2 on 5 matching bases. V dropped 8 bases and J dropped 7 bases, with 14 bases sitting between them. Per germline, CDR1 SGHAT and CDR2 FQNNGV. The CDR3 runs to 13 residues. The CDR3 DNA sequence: TGTGCCAGCGGAGGCAGGTCCGGCGGGGAGCTGTTTTTT. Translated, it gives CASGGRSGGELFF.